This T cell receptor (beta chain) comes out of a study of T cell repertoires in cytomegalovirus infection. Across the study: Indications of both CMV infection and matching HLA type were provided by public TCR beta signatures. Study-level points and caveats: The study found HLA-C-restricted CMV-specific TCR beta clonotypes dominating the ex vivo response. Public TCR beta family frequency separated CMV-and-HLA carriers, including in an independent cohort.

This clonotype was counted a few times. As yet, its antigen is unknown. In germline, CDR1 is MNHEY, CDR2 SMNVEV (reference sequence). The CDR3 sequence is 13 residues long. Trimming shortened V by 6 bases and J by 4 bases, and 12 bases separated the two germline ends. MiXCR, applied by TCRdb to the reads, yields one record per CDR3 protein. The sample has approximately 770,000 distinct CDR3 sequences; 25% to 30% are singletons. The rearrangement joins TRBV27 to TRBJ1-2; D uncertain. This receptor was taken from a human donor in good health (CMV status not recorded). Some clones in this sample may be carry-over from other donors' samples. The sample here was cultured CD8+ T cells from PBMCs, taken from culture after CMV antigen stimulation. The CDR3 spells CASSFGGGYGYTF. The CDR3 region has the DNA TGTGCCAGCAGCTTTGGTGGTGGCTATGGCTACACCTTC.